Listed below are T cell receptor beta chains from one sample, sequenced in a study of blood T cell repertoires in COVID-19. Generated by immunoSEQ multiplex PCR, the TCRdb table keeps only in-frame clones and is missing some. The sample contains around 50,000 clones, 90% of which appear only once. The sequenced sample was peripheral blood. Receptors originate from a human donor in a cohort sampled during active COVID-19. Each CDR3 is given with its conserved first and last residue. The order of the fields is CDR3 length, J gene, V gene, CDR3 protein.

>16|TRBJ1-5|TRBV5-8
CASSREGSVLNQPQHF
>15|TRBJ2-3|TRBV28
CASSWRDRSTDTQYF
>22|TRBJ2-2|TRBV12-2
CASRLTAQGTSAYRRNTGELFF
>15|TRBJ2-7|TRBV29-1
CSVNPGWGGSYEQYF
>15|TRBJ2-2|TRBV2
CATPPGELGTGELFF
>16|TRBJ1-5|TRBV19
CASSISGGNSNQPQHF
>18|TRBJ2-7|TRBV11-2
CASSPGRGRLAGVYEQYF
>14|TRBJ2-1|TRBV13
CASSLRGYRGEQFF
>17|TRBJ2-3|TRBV29-1
CSGGTAGVIDGTDTQYF
>18|TRBJ1-6|TRBV10-2
CASSELSVGVSYNSPLHF
>14|TRBJ1-1|TRBV5-6
CASSLRGLNTEAFF
>15|TRBJ1-5|TRBV6-6
CASSLAGGLNQPQHF
>14|TRBJ1-1|TRBV20-1
CSASVGALNTEAFF
>13|TRBJ2-1|TRBV28
CASSFGGGFEQFF
>12|TRBJ1-2|TRBV29-1
CSASPGDYGYTF
>14|TRBJ2-1|TRBV2
CASHQVSGRNEQFF
>14|TRBJ2-1|TRBV5-6
CASSYPNPHNEQFF
>16|TRBJ2-5|TRBV5-1
CASSLTGTPQSETQYF
>15|TRBJ2-1|TRBV6-5
CASILTSGTYNEQFF
>16|TRBJ2-7|TRBV13
CASSYTSGTGLNEQYF
>13|TRBJ1-1|TRBV27
CASRSYRAEEAFF
>14|TRBJ2-1|TRBV5-5
CASSYYPGGNEQFF
>14|TRBJ1-1|TRBV25-1
CASSALQGNTEAFF
>14|TRBJ2-1|TRBV10-3
CAISGTSGFNEQFF
>12|TRBJ2-5|TRBV5-1
CASSLTVETQYF